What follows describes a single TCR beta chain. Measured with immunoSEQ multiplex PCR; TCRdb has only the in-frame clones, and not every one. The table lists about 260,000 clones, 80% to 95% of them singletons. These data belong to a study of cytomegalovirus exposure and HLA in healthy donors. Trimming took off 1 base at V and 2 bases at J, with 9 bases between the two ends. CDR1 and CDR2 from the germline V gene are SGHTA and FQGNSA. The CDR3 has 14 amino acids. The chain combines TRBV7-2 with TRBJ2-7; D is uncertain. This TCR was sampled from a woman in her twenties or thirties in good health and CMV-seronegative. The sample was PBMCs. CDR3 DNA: TGTGCCAGCAGCTTAGTGTCGGAAGCCTACGAGCAGTACTTC. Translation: CASSLVSEAYEQYF.